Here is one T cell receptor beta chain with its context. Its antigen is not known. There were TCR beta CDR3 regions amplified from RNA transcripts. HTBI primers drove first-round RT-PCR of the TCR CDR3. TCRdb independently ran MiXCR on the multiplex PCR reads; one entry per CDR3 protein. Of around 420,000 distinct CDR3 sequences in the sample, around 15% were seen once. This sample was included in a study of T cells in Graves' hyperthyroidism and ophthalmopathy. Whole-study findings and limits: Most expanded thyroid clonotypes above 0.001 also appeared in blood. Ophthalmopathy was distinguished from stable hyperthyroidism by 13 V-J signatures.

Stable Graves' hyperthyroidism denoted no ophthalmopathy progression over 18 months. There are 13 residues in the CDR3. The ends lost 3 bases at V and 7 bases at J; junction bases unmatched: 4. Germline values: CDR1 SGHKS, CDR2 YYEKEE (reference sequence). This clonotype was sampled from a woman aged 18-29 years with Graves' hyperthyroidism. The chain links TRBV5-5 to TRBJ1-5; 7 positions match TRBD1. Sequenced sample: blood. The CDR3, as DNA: TGTGCCAGCAGCTCAGAGACAGGGCAGCCCCAGCATTTT. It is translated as CASSSETGQPQHF.